This record covers a single TCR beta chain. This clone showed up just once. Its antigen target is currently unknown. Base qualities were left out, and no much larger clone turns up one base away. The source of the sample is a study of PD-1 blockade in classical Hodgkin lymphoma (dated by TCRdb to 2018 to 2020). About the study as a whole: Nivolumab dosing was 3 mg/kg intravenously every 2 weeks, continuing until either disease progression or unacceptable toxicity. The study used TCR beta sequencing and CyTOF to define a peripheral blood immune signature of response to PD-1 blockade in classical Hodgkin lymphoma. Study-wide conclusions, independent of this receptor: Trial patients with a complete response had baseline diversity similar to that of newly diagnosed patients, while partial responders and progressors had significantly lower diversity. Baseline TCR diversity was reported to be lower in newly diagnosed patients than in healthy donors and to be lower still in relapsed/refractory patients. The study covered only a single clinical trial cohort, and the causes of the repertoire differences, possibly disease activity or prior therapy, were still not defined. Lower diversity was observed in patients in whom nivolumab was started less than 1 year after ASCT, and these patients were excluded from later analyses so that confounding by immune reconstitution would be avoided. A significant rise by C4D1 was seen in CD4+ but not CD8+ TCR diversity (p=0.0027 vs p=0.16), with the rise being most apparent in complete responders (p=0.02).

The Qiagen DNeasy kit was used to extract genomic DNA from unsorted PBMCs and from the negatively selected CD4+ and CD8+ fractions. Amplification of TCR beta CDR3 regions was done by immunoSEQ multiplex PCR with primers that anneal to V and J segments. A synthetic immune receptor repertoire was used to minimize amplification bias, and any remaining bias was removed computationally after sequencing. The paper's data handling went like this. Repertoire diversity was quantified as the Shannon entropy index using custom Python scripts. Unsorted, CD4+ and CD8+ repertoires were analyzed separately, except for combined analyses in which CD4+ and CD8+ sequences were merged in silico. A clone counted as expanded when the clone's frequency after treatment rose at least 2-fold relative to C1D1, and clones undetected at baseline were given a pseudocount of 0.5. Singleton clones were defined as clones with 0 or 1 copy at C1D1, and non-singleton clones were defined as clones with 2 or more copies. Clones expanded in unsorted samples were labelled as CD4+, CD8+ or unknown by matching protein sequences in sorted samples from the same patient. Diversity changes from C1D1 to C4D1 were tested in paired samples using Wilcoxon tests. The table was pulled from immuneACCESS by TCRdb, which kept in-frame rearrangements only. Such tables lose some clones; where checked, under half of the loss comes from unresolved V genes, and the rest has no known cause. The V and J calls and clone size were taken over from that table, and D and trimming were inferred from the DNA. In this sample the table shows approximately 89,000 clones, 75% to 85% of which occur a single time. Of the sample, about 17% is held by the ten largest clones.

The CDR3 sequence holds 14 residues, the cysteine and phenylalanine included. Only the CDR3 part of the read is kept: 42 bases, read in frame from the first base. Trimming leaves V shorter by 1 base and J shorter by 6 bases, with the junction holding 6 bases beyond the gene matches. The germline V gene (reference sequence) provides CDR1 GTSNPN and CDR2 SVGIG. The meaning of the sample's time point label: cycle 4 day 1 (C4D1), after around six weeks of nivolumab. Every trial patient had relapsed following autologous stem cell transplantation, and prior brentuximab vedotin exposure was what differed among cohorts A, B and C. A total of under 70 patients with relapsed/refractory classical Hodgkin lymphoma made up the trial cohort, and each patient's best overall response was complete response, partial response or progressive disease. Single-agent nivolumab was administered to trial patients in the multi-cohort phase II CheckMate 205 trial. An independent review committee assessed best overall response by applying the 2007 International Working Group response criteria. PBMCs from the trial were collected at three points: immediately before nivolumab initiation (C1D1), and during therapy at cycle 2 day 1 and cycle 4 day 1. After peripheral blood was drawn into 8 mL Vacutainer Cell Preparation Tubes, PBMCs were isolated by centrifugation and then cryopreserved.

The chain employs TRBV30 and TRBJ2-7; 10 bases in the middle match TRBD2. This TCR derives from a human donor with classical Hodgkin lymphoma. Source: peripheral blood mononuclear cells (PBMCs), taken before the fourth cycle of nivolumab. CDR3 region: CAWSALAGVGEQYF. The DNA is as follows: TGTGCCTGGAGTGCCCTAGCGGGAGTCGGCGAGCAGTACTTC. Here the CDR3 is joined to the reference TRBV30 and TRBJ2-7 genes, and the full variable domain is: SQTIHQWPATLVQPVGSPLSLECTVEGTSNPNLYWYRQAAGRGLQLLFYSVGIGQISSEVPQNLSASRPQDRQFILSSKKLLLSDSGFYLCAWSALAGVGEQYFGPGTRLTVT.